This is a list of T cell receptor beta chains from one sample in a study of cytotoxic CD8 clonotypes in ibrutinib-treated CLL. Data came from immunoSEQ multiplex PCR; TCRdb stores just in-frame clones and leaves some out. The table lists 150,000 to 200,000 clones, about 72% of them singletons. The sample was PBMCs, taken after 24 months of ibrutinib treatment. The receptors were gathered from a human donor with chronic lymphocytic leukemia. CDR3s include the opening cysteine and the closing phenylalanine or tryptophan. The order of the fields is J gene, D gene, V gene, clone size, CDR3 DNA, CDR3 protein. D genes are given only for firm matches. Only part of the rows carry a size: once, few, many, or a class if the clone is expanded.

j_gene: TRBJ2-5; d_gene: TRBD1; v_gene: TRBV5-1; abundance: .; CDR3nt: TGCGCCAGCAGCCTCGCCGGGACAGACGAGACCCAGTACTTC; CDR3aa: CASSLAGTDETQYF
j_gene: TRBJ1-1; d_gene: .; v_gene: TRBV6-4; abundance: .; CDR3nt: TGTGCCAGCAGTGCCCAGGGCATGAACACTGAAGCTTTCTTT; CDR3aa: CASSAQGMNTEAFF
j_gene: TRBJ1-1; d_gene: .; v_gene: TRBV5-1; abundance: .; CDR3nt: TGCGCCAGCAGCGGGCAGGGGTTGGGCACTGAAGCTTTCTTT; CDR3aa: CASSGQGLGTEAFF
j_gene: TRBJ2-7; d_gene: .; v_gene: TRBV15; abundance: .; CDR3nt: TGTGCCACCAGCAGAGATTTCATGAGGGACCTATTCACCCACTACGAGCAGTACTTC; CDR3aa: CATSRDFMRDLFTHYEQYF
j_gene: TRBJ2-1; d_gene: TRBD1; v_gene: TRBV5-1; abundance: .; CDR3nt: TGCGCCAGCAGATGGACAGGGAACAATGAGCAGTTCTTC; CDR3aa: CASRWTGNNEQFF
j_gene: TRBJ2-5; d_gene: .; v_gene: TRBV5-1; abundance: once; CDR3nt: TGCGCCAGCAGCCAAGAACTACGTCTGGGAGAGACCCAGTACTTC; CDR3aa: CASSQELRLGETQYF
j_gene: TRBJ2-7; d_gene: TRBD2; v_gene: TRBV7-9; abundance: .; CDR3nt: TGTGCCAGCAGGGGGCTAGCGGGAGCCGAGCAGTACTTC; CDR3aa: CASRGLAGAEQYF
j_gene: TRBJ1-2; d_gene: .; v_gene: TRBV6-4; abundance: few; CDR3nt: TGTGCCAGCAGTGAGGGAACTGGGAACTATGGCTACACCTTC; CDR3aa: CASSEGTGNYGYTF
j_gene: TRBJ1-2; d_gene: TRBD1; v_gene: TRBV29-1; abundance: .; CDR3nt: TGCAGCGTTGACGACAGGGGGAGGGTATATGGCTACACCTTC; CDR3aa: CSVDDRGRVYGYTF
j_gene: TRBJ1-5; d_gene: .; v_gene: TRBV10-3; abundance: .; CDR3nt: TGTGCCATCAGTGAGTCAGGGATGGGGAATCAGCCCCAGCATTTT; CDR3aa: CAISESGMGNQPQHF
j_gene: TRBJ2-3; d_gene: TRBD2; v_gene: TRBV10-1; abundance: .; CDR3nt: TGCGCCAGCAGTGAAGGTGGGATCGGACTAGCGGGTGCGGCTAGCACAGATACGCAGTATTTT; CDR3aa: CASSEGGIGLAGAASTDTQYF
j_gene: TRBJ1-2; d_gene: .; v_gene: TRBV28; abundance: .; CDR3nt: TGTGCCAGCAGTTTTGGCAGACGGGGCTACACCTTC; CDR3aa: CASSFGRRGYTF
j_gene: TRBJ2-7; d_gene: TRBD1; v_gene: TRBV15; abundance: .; CDR3nt: TGTGCCACCAGCAGCCGGACAGGGGCTACCTACGAGCAGTACTTC; CDR3aa: CATSSRTGATYEQYF
j_gene: TRBJ2-6; d_gene: .; v_gene: TRBV19; abundance: .; CDR3nt: TGTGCCATTGGACCTAAGGGCTTACGCTCTGGGGCCAACGTCCTGACTTTC; CDR3aa: CAIGPKGLRSGANVLTF
j_gene: TRBJ2-7; d_gene: TRBD2; v_gene: TRBV4-1; abundance: .; CDR3nt: TGCGCCAGCAGCCAAGAAGTCGCGGGAGGGCTGGGAGAGCAGTACTTC; CDR3aa: CASSQEVAGGLGEQYF
j_gene: TRBJ2-5; d_gene: .; v_gene: TRBV30; abundance: .; CDR3nt: TGTGCCTGGAGTATTACAGGAAACCAAGAGACCCAGTACTTC; CDR3aa: CAWSITGNQETQYF
j_gene: TRBJ1-5; d_gene: .; v_gene: TRBV11-2; abundance: .; CDR3nt: TGTGCCAGCAGCTTAGGACAGACAAGCAATCAGCCCCAGCATTTT; CDR3aa: CASSLGQTSNQPQHF